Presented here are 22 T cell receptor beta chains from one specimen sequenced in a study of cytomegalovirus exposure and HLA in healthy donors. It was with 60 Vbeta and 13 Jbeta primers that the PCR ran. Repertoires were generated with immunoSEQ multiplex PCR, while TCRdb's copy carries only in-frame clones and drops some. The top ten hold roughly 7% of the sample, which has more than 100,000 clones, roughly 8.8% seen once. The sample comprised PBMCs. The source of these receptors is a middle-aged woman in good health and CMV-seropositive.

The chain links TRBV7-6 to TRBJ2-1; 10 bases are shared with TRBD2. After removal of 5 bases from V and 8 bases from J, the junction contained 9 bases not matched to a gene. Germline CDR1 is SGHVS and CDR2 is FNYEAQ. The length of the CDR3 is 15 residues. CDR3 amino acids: CASSPEGLANDEQFF. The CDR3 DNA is TGTGCCAGCAGCCCCGAGGGACTAGCGAACGATGAGCAGTTCTTC.

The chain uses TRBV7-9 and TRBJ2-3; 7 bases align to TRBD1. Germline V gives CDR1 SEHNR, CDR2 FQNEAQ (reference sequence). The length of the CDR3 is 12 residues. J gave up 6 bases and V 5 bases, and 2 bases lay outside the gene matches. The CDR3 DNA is TGTGCCAGCAGCCCACAGGGGGATACGCAGTATTTT. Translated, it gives CASSPQGDTQYF.

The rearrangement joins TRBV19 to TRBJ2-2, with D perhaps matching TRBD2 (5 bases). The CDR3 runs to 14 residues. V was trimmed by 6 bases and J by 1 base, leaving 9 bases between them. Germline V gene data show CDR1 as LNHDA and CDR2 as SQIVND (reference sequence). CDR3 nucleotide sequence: TGTGCCAGTAGGCTCCGGGGGAACACCGGGGAGCTGTTTTTT. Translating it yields CASRLRGNTGELFF.

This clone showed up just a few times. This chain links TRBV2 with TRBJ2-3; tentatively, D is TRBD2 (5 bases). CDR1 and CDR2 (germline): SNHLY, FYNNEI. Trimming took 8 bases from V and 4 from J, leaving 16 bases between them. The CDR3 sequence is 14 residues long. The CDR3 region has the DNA TGTGCCAGCGGGGAGAGTATCGGGGCAGATACGCAGTATTTT. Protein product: CASGESIGADTQYF. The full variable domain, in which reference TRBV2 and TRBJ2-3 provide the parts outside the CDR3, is EPEVTQTPSHQVTQMGQEVILRCVPISNHLYFYWYRQILGQKVEFLVSFYNNEISEKSEIFDDQFSVERPDGSNFTLKIRSTKLEDSAMYFCASGESIGADTQYFGPGTRLTVL.

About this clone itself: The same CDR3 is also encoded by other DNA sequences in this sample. The CDR3 region has the DNA TGCGCCAGCAGCTTGACGGGGAAGAACACCGGGGAGCTGTTTTTT. It specifies CASSLTGKNTGELFF. This chain links TRBV5-1 with TRBJ2-2; D might be TRBD2 (5 bases). The V gene's germline CDR1 is SGHRS and CDR2 YFSETQ. With 1 base removed from V and 1 base from J, the gap between germline ends came to 8 bases. CDR3 size: 15 residues.

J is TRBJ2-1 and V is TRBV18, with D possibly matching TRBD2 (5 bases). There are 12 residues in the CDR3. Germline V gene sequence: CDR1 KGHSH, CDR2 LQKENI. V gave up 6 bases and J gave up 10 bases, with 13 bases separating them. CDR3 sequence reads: CASSSMGDEQFF. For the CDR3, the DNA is TGTGCCAGCTCCTCAATGGGAGACGAGCAGTTCTTC.

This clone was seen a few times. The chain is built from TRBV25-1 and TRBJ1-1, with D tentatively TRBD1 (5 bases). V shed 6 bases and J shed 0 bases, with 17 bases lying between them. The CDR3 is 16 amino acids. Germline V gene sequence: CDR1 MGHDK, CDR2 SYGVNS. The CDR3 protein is CASSVGTPTMNTEAFF. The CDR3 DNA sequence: TGTGCCAGCAGCGTTGGGACTCCAACCATGAACACTGAAGCTTTCTTT.

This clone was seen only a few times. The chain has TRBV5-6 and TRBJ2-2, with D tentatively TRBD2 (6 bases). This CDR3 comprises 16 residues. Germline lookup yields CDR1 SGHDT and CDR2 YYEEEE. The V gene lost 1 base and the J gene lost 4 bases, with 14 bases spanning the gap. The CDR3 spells CASSLWGTPSTGELFF. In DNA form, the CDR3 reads TGTGCCAGCAGCTTGTGGGGGACTCCTTCCACCGGGGAGCTGTTTTTT. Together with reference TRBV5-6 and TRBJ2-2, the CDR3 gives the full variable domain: DAGVTQSPTHLIKTRGQQVTLRCSPKSGHDTVSWYQQALGQGPQFIFQYYEEEERQRGNFPDRFSGHQFPNYSSELNVNALLLGDSALYLCASSLWGTPSTGELFFGEGSRLTVL.

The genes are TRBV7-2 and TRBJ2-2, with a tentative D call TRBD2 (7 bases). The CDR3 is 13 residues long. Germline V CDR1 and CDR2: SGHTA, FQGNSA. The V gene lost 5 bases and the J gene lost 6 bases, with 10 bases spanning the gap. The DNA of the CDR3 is TGTGCCAGCAGCCCGGGGGGCTCCGGGGAGCTGTTTTTT. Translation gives CASSPGGSGELFF.

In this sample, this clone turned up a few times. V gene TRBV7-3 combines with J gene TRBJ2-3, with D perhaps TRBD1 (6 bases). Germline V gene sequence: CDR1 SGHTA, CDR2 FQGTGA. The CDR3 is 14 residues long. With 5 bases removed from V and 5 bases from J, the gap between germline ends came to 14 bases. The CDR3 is CASSLGTRGDTQYF. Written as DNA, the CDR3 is TGTGCCAGCAGCCTAGGGACCAGGGGAGATACGCAGTATTTT.

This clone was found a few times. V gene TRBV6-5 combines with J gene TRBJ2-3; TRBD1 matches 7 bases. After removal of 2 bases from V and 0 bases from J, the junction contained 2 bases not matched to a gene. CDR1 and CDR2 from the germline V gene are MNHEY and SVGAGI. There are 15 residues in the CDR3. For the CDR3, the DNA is TGTGCCAGCAGTTACACAGGGGCGAGCACAGATACGCAGTATTTT. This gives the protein CASSYTGASTDTQYF.

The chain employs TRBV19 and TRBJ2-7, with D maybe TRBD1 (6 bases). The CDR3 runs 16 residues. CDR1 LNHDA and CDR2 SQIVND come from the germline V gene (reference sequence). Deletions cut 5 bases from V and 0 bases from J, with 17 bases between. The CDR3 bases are TGTGCCAGTAGTCCCCTCCCCGGGACAAGCTCCTACGAGCAGTACTTC. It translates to CASSPLPGTSSYEQYF.

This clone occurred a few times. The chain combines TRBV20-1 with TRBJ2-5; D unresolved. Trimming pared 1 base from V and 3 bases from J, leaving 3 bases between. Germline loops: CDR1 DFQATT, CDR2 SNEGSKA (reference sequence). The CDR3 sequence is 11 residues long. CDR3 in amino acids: CSARVEETQYF. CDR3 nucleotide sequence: TGCAGTGCTAGAGTCGAAGAGACCCAGTACTTC.

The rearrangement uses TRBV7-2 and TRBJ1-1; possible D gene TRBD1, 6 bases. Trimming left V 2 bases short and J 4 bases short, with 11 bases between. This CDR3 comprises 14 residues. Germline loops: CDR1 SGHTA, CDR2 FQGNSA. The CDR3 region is CASSLQGLITEAFF. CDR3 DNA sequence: TGTGCCAGCAGCTTACAGGGGTTGATCACTGAAGCTTTCTTT.

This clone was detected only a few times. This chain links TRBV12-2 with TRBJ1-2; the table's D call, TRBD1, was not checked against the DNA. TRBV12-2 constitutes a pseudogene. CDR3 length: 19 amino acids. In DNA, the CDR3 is TGTGCAAGTCGCTTGATATACTTCGACAGGGGGCGCCGGGTCTATGGCTACACCTTC. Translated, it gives CASRLIYFDRGRRVYGYTF.

The CDR3: CASSQDVAGVDEQYF. CDR3 DNA sequence: TGCGCCAGCAGCCAAGATGTGGCAGGGGTCGACGAGCAGTACTTC. V gene TRBV4-3 combines with J gene TRBJ2-5; D is perhaps TRBD1 (6 bases). The tail of the sequence fits TRBJ2-7 better, so the J call may be wrong. The CDR3 loop spans 15 amino acids. Germline values: CDR1 LGHNA, CDR2 YSLEER.

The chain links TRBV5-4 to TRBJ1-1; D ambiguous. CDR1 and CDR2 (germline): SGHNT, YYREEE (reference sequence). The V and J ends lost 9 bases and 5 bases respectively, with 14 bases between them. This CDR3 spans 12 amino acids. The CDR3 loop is CATGAGGTEAFF. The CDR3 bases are TGTGCCACCGGCGCCGGCGGGACTGAAGCTTTCTTT. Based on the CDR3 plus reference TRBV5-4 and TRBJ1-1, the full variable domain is ETGVTQSPTHLIKTRGQQVTLRCSSQSGHNTVSWYQQALGQGPQFIFQYYREEENGRGNFPPRFSGLQFPNYSSELNVNALELDDSALYLCATGAGGTEAFFGQGTRLTVV.

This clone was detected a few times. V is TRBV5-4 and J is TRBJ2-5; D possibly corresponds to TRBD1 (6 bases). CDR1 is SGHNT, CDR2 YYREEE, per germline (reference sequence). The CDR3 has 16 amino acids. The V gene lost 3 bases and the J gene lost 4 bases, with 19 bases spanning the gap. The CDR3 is CASSSRRGSRRETQYF. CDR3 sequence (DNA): TGTGCCAGCAGCTCACGAAGGGGGTCTCGGAGAGAGACCCAGTACTTC.

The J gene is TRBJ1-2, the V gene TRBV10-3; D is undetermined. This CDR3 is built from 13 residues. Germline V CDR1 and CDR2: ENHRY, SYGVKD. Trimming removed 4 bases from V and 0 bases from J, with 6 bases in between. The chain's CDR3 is CAISATANYGYTF. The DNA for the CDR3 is TGTGCCATCAGTGCCACAGCTAACTATGGCTACACCTTC.

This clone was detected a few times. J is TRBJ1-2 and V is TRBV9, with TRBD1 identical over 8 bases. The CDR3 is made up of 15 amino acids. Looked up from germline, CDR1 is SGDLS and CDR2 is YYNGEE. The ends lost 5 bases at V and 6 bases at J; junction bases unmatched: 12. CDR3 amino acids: CASRWTGQGSDGYTF. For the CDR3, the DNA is TGTGCCAGCAGGTGGACAGGGCAAGGATCGGATGGCTACACCTTC.

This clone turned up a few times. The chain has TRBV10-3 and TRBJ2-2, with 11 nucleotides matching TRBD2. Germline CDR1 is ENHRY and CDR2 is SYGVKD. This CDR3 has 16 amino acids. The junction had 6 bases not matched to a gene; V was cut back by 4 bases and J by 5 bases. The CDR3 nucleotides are TGTGCCATCAGTGTCTCCGGGACTAGCGGAACCGGGGAGCTGTTTTTT. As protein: CAISVSGTSGTGELFF.

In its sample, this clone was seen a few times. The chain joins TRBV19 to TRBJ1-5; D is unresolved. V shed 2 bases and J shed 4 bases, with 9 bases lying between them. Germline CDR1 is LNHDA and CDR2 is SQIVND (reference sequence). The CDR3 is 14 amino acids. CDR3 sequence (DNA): TGTGCCAGTAGTATAAGTCAGACTAATCAGCCCCAGCATTTT. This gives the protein CASSISQTNQPQHF.